This entry features one T cell receptor (gamma chain) sequence. Its antigen is undetermined. Additional DNA sequences in this sample encode the identical CDR3. TCRdb re-processed the PCR reads via CATT. The sample holds about 8,700 gamma-chain clones, 45% seen once. The source of the sample is a study of human gamma delta and Vdelta1 T cells. Notes on the study in general: Acute myeloid leukemia was reportedly broadly targeted by polyclonal Delta One T cells.

This CDR3 is 15 amino acids long. The V gene's germline CDR1 is GITISATS and CDR2 ISYDGTV (reference sequence). The V gene end was trimmed by 2 bases and the J gene end by 1 base; junction bases not matched to a gene: 8. The rearrangement uses TRGV9 and TRGJ1 or TRGJ2. Sequencing was carried out using Vdelta1 gamma-delta T cells from blood grown in culture (DOT cells). The receptor's source is a human donor in good health. The CDR3 protein is CALWEADTNYYKKLF. In DNA, the CDR3 is TGTGCCTTGTGGGAGGCCGATACTAATTATTATAAGAAACTCTTT.